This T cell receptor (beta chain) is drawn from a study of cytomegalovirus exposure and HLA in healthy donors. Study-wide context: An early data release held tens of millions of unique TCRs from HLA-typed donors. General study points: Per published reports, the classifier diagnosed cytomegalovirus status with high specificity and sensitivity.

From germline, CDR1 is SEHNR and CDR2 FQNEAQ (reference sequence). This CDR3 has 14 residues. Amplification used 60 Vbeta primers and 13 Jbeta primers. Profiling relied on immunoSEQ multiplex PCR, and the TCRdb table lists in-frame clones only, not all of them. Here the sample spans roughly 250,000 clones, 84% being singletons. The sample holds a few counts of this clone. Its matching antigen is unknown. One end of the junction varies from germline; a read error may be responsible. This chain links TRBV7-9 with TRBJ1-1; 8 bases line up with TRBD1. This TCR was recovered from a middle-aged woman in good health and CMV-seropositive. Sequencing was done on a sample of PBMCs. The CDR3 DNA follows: TGTTCCAGCAGCAAGGACAGGGCCGGATACAATGCGTTCTTT. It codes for CSSSKDRAGYNAFF.